What follows are 30 T cell receptor beta chains derived from one specimen sequenced in a study of glioma-infiltrating T cells after dendritic cell vaccination (dated by TCRdb to 2016 to 2017). Libraries were built with the immunoSEQ multiplex PCR assay. TCRdb took this table from immuneACCESS and kept in-frame rearrangements with V and J called. Such tables lack part of the clones; where checked against another copy, unresolved V genes explain under half of the gap, and the rest is unexplained. Here the sample has tens of thousands of clones; 86% occur a single time. Together, the top ten hold roughly 11% of the sample. The time point tag for this specimen amounts to: after dendritic cell vaccination, including at tumor progression/relapse. The specimen comprised blood, sampled after dendritic cell vaccination. The source of these receptors is a human donor with glioblastoma.

The J gene is TRBJ1-1, the V gene TRBV14; D might be TRBD1 (6 bases). CDR3 length equals 15 residues. The germline V gene has CDR1 SGHDN and CDR2 FVKESK. V was clipped by 4 bases and J by 3 bases, with 15 bases between them. The DNA for the CDR3 is TGTGCCAGCAGCCGGTCGAGACAGGAGGACACTGAAGCTTTCTTT. This encodes CASSRSRQEDTEAFF.

The chain uses TRBV6-6 and TRBJ2-7, with D perhaps TRBD2 (5 bases). Trimming removed 5 bases from V and 2 bases from J, with 10 bases in between. CDR1 and CDR2 (germline): MNHNY, SVGAGI (reference sequence). CDR3 size: 13 residues. The CDR3 sequence: CASSVGGAYEQYF. The CDR3 region has the DNA TGTGCCAGCAGTGTCGGAGGCGCCTACGAGCAGTACTTC.

In DNA, the CDR3 is TGTGCCTCCTCCCAGGGCTATGGCTACACCTTC. It translates to CASSQGYGYTF. V and J are TRBV2 and TRBJ1-2, with D tentatively TRBD1 (5 bases). Looked up from germline, CDR1 is SNHLY and CDR2 is FYNNEI. V was shortened by 11 bases and J by 4 bases, with 11 bases between the two germline ends. The CDR3 is 11 residues long.

The rearrangement joins TRBV12-5 to TRBJ2-2; 16 nucleotides line up with TRBD2. The V and J ends lost 7 bases and 6 bases, in that order; junction bases with no gene match: 11. The CDR3 covers 18 residues. Germline V gives CDR1 LGHNT, CDR2 FRNRAP. The CDR3 region has the DNA TGTGCTAGTGCCCCCGGGACTAGCGGGGGGGCCTTGGCCGGGGAGCTGTTTTTT. Translating it yields CASAPGTSGGALAGELFF.

This chain joins TRBV10-3 and TRBJ2-7; the match to TRBD1 covers 10 bases. The CDR3 has 17 amino acids. Germline CDR1 and CDR2: ENHRY and SYGVKD. With 0 bases clipped from V and 7 bases from J, the junction kept 12 bases outside the gene matches. CDR3 nucleotide sequence: TGTGCCATCAGTGAGTCGAACCGACAGGGGGCGCGTCGGGAGCAGTACTTC. As protein: CAISESNRQGARREQYF.

The count of this clone is one. The chain joins TRBV4-2 to TRBJ2-5; 7 bases map to TRBD1. The DNA end is a closer match to TRBJ2-7, so the J assignment may be wrong. The CDR3 is 17 residues long. Germline assignment: CDR1 LGHNA and CDR2 YNFKEQ. In nucleotides, the CDR3 is TGTGCCAGCAGCCAAGCCCTACCCACAGGGGCGCGGGCCGAGCAGTACTTC. Residues: CASSQALPTGARAEQYF.

This clone was observed a handful of times. The CDR3 DNA reads as TGTGCCAGCAGTGACTCGACTAGCGGACCCTACAATGAGCAGTTCTTC. The encoded protein is CASSDSTSGPYNEQFF. V and J are TRBV6-4 and TRBJ2-1; 9 nucleotides agree with TRBD2. Germline trimming cut 0 bases from V and 2 bases from J; bases unmatched to any gene: 2. Per germline, CDR1 MRHNA and CDR2 SNTAGT. This CDR3 is 16 amino acids long.

The genes are TRBV6-6 and TRBJ2-3; D uncertain. This CDR3 has 12 amino acids. The V end lost 2 bases, the J end lost 12 bases, and 12 bases lay between the germline ends. Germline loops: CDR1 MNHNY, CDR2 SVGAGI (reference sequence). DNA for the CDR3: TGTGCCAGCAGTTACATGGCTAGTCACCAGTATTTT. The encoded protein is CASSYMASHQYF.

The chain joins TRBV7-2 to TRBJ2-3, with D perhaps matching TRBD2 (6 bases). Germline lookup yields CDR1 SGHTA and CDR2 FQGNSA. V dropped 8 bases and J dropped 6 bases, with 27 bases sitting between them. This CDR3 spans 17 amino acids. CDR3 protein: CASPLLGSISRADTQYF. The CDR3 bases are TGTGCCAGCCCCCTCCTCGGGAGTATATCCCGCGCGGATACGCAGTATTTT.

The genes are TRBV5-8 and TRBJ1-5; D uncertain. CDR1 is SGHTS and CDR2 is YDEGEE in the germline V gene. The CDR3 covers 12 residues. The V and J ends lost 7 bases and 3 bases respectively, with 8 bases between them. CDR3: CASVGLNQPQHF. The CDR3 DNA sequence: TGTGCCAGCGTCGGACTCAATCAGCCCCAGCATTTT.

As for this clone: At one end, the junction sequence differs from germline, possibly due to a read error. This chain uses TRBV19 with TRBJ1-2, with unresolved D. This CDR3 spans 13 amino acids. In germline, CDR1 is LNHDA, CDR2 SQIVND (reference sequence). The CDR3 spells CASSPGENYGYPF. As DNA, the CDR3 is TGTGCCAGTAGCCCGGGAGAAAACTATGGCTACCCCTTC.

This clone has just one count. The genes are TRBV30 and TRBJ2-5; TRBD2 matches at 10 bases. The CDR3 sequence is 15 residues long. The trim removed 2 bases at V and 2 bases at J, leaving 5 bases unmatched. Germline V lookup: CDR1 GTSNPN, CDR2 SVGIG (reference sequence). The CDR3 DNA sequence: TGTGCCTGGAGTAGGGTAGCGGGGGGACAAGAGACCCAGTACTTC. Its protein is CAWSRVAGGQETQYF.

This clone was detected once. This chain joins TRBV15 and TRBJ2-2, with D tentatively TRBD2 (7 bases). Germline values: CDR1 LNHNV, CDR2 YYDKDF (reference sequence). CDR3 length: 16 amino acids. V was trimmed by 4 bases and J by 1 base, leaving 13 bases between them. The CDR3 sequence: CATSTGRGLNTGELFF. In DNA form, the CDR3 reads TGTGCCACCAGCACTGGGAGGGGGTTGAACACCGGGGAGCTGTTTTTT.

The V call is TRBV4-2, the J call TRBJ2-6; D unclear. Germline loops: CDR1 LGHNA, CDR2 YNFKEQ. The CDR3 sequence is 15 residues long. The germline V and J ends were trimmed by 5 bases and 1 base, with 9 bases remaining between them. In DNA, the CDR3 is TGTGCCAGCAGCGAGAACTTATCTGGGGCCAACGTCCTGACTTTC. Translation: CASSENLSGANVLTF.

This clone has a single count. The V and J genes are TRBV6-1 and TRBJ1-1; the D gene is possibly TRBD1 (6 bases). The germline V gene encodes CDR1 MNHNS and CDR2 SASEGT. Trimming took off 10 bases at V and 1 base at J, with 10 bases between the two ends. The CDR3 is 12 residues long. CDR3 sequence reads: CATPGQNTEAFF. The CDR3 region has the DNA TGTGCCACCCCGGGACAGAACACTGAAGCTTTCTTT.

This chain joins TRBV10-3 and TRBJ1-6, with TRBD1 matching 8 bases. Germline V gene sequence: CDR1 ENHRY, CDR2 SYGVKD. The CDR3 length is 13 residues. V was pared by 10 bases and J by 7 bases, with 6 bases of the junction left unmatched. In DNA, the CDR3 is TGTGCCACCGGGACAGGAGGGAATTCACCCCTCCACTTT. Its translation is CATGTGGNSPLHF.

This clone was seen a single time. The CDR3 DNA follows: TGTGCCAGCAGTGAATTTACCTCCAGCGGGAATGTAACCTACGAGCAGTACTTC. Amino acids: CASSEFTSSGNVTYEQYF. The V gene is TRBV25-1, the J gene TRBJ2-7; 7 nucleotides line up with TRBD2. The CDR3 is 18 amino acids. J lost 2 bases, V lost 1 base, and 14 bases had no gene match. Germline V gives CDR1 MGHDK, CDR2 SYGVNS.

The chain combines TRBV7-9 with TRBJ2-3, with D possibly TRBD2 on 6 matching bases. The CDR3 has 14 amino acids. V lost 1 base and J lost 3, with 8 bases in between. Germline CDR1 reads SEHNR; CDR2 reads FQNEAQ (reference sequence). The chain's CDR3 is CASSLGDSTDTQYF. As DNA, the CDR3 is TGTGCCAGCAGCTTAGGGGACTCAACAGATACGCAGTATTTT.

The chain links TRBV6-1 to TRBJ1-4, with D possibly being TRBD1 (5 bases). The CDR3 has 13 amino acids. V was trimmed by 7 bases and J by 7 bases, leaving 13 bases between them. CDR1 is MNHNS and CDR2 is SASEGT in the germline V gene. This CDR3 reads CASTLGTVEKLFF. The CDR3 coding sequence is TGTGCCAGCACTCTTGGGACTGTTGAAAAACTGTTTTTT.

The chain combines TRBV7-3 with TRBJ2-1, with TRBD2 matching over 8 bases. V was pared by 5 bases and J by 2 bases, with 5 bases of the junction left unmatched. The CDR3 is 15 amino acids. CDR1 is SGHTA, CDR2 FQGTGA, per germline. The CDR3 loop reads CASSLSGTAYNEQFF. In DNA form, the CDR3 reads TGTGCCAGCAGCCTTAGCGGGACCGCCTACAATGAGCAGTTCTTC.

The chain links TRBV10-3 to TRBJ1-2; D perhaps matches TRBD1 (5 bases). V lost 4 bases and J lost 7, with 13 bases in between. Germline CDR1 and CDR2: ENHRY and SYGVKD. The CDR3 runs 13 residues. In nucleotides, the CDR3 is TGTGCCATCAGTGTCCCAGGGAAGTCTGGCTACACCTTC. It yields the protein CAISVPGKSGYTF.

The rearrangement joins TRBV6-5 to TRBJ2-1, with 7 bases aligning to TRBD2. The V gene end was trimmed by 7 bases and the J gene end by 6 bases; junction bases not matched to a gene: 6. Germline values: CDR1 MNHEY, CDR2 SVGAGI. The CDR3 totals 13 residues. The CDR3 coding sequence is TGTGCCAGCAATCCCCCGGGGGGCAATGAGCAGTTCTTC. It translates to CASNPPGGNEQFF.

The V and J genes are TRBV9 and TRBJ1-1; no clear D. This CDR3 region has 15 residues. V lost 0 bases and J lost 1, with 10 bases in between. In germline, CDR1 is SGDLS, CDR2 YYNGEE. The CDR3 spells CASSVGREGNTEAFF. The CDR3 DNA is TGTGCCAGCAGCGTAGGTAGAGAGGGGAACACTGAAGCTTTCTTT.

This clone has just a few counts. The DNA for the CDR3 is TGTGCCAGCAGGGACCGGAGACTACAAGAGACCCAGTACTTC. This translates into CASRDRRLQETQYF. V is TRBV6-1 and J is TRBJ2-5; TRBD2 might be the D (5 bases). The CDR3 totals 14 residues. V lost 6 bases and J lost 2, with 13 bases in between. CDR1 is MNHNS, CDR2 SASEGT, per germline.

This clone was found a few times. Additional DNA sequences in this sample encode the identical CDR3. The V gene is TRBV7-2, the J gene TRBJ2-7; 7 bases match TRBD2. Germline CDR1 is SGHTA and CDR2 is FQGNSA. This CDR3 region has 13 residues. The J segment lost 6 bases and the V segment lost 1 base, leaving 3 bases of the junction unmatched. CDR3 amino acids: CASSLGGGSEQYF. The CDR3 nucleotides are TGTGCCAGCAGCTTAGGCGGCGGGAGCGAGCAGTACTTC.

This chain uses TRBV6-1 with TRBJ2-2, with TRBD1 matching 10 bases. The germline V gene encodes CDR1 MNHNS and CDR2 SASEGT. After removal of 8 bases from V and 1 base from J, the junction contained 4 bases not matched to a gene. This CDR3 comprises 15 residues. The CDR3 bases are TGTGCCAGCGGGGGACAGGGGTGGAACACCGGGGAGCTGTTTTTT. It specifies CASGGQGWNTGELFF.

This chain uses TRBV6-5 with TRBJ2-7; TRBD2 matches at 10 bases. J lost 3 bases, V lost 5 bases, and 4 bases had no gene match. The germline gives CDR1 MNHEY, CDR2 SVGAGI. The CDR3 has 14 amino acids. The CDR3 DNA reads as TGTGCCAGCAGTCAGCGGGGGGGCATCTACGAGCAGTACTTC. Translated, it gives CASSQRGGIYEQYF.

The gene calls are TRBV18 and TRBJ2-7; TRBD2 matches 8 bases. Germline V gene sequence: CDR1 KGHSH, CDR2 LQKENI. The CDR3 consists of 15 residues. V lost 4 bases to trimming and J lost 0 bases; unmatched junction nucleotides: 5. The CDR3, as DNA: TGTGCCAGCTCACACGGGGGGGGAAGCTCCTACGAGCAGTACTTC. It translates to CASSHGGGSSYEQYF.

This chain connects TRBV7-2 to TRBJ2-5; weak D call: TRBD1 (5 bases). Trimming removed 5 bases at V and 2 bases at J, with 15 bases between. The CDR3 is 15 amino acids. CDR1 is SGHTA, CDR2 FQGNSA, per germline. This CDR3 is CASSRSFRAQETQYF. CDR3 coding DNA: TGTGCCAGCAGCCGATCCTTCAGGGCACAAGAGACCCAGTACTTC. The full variable domain, with the rest looked up from reference TRBV7-2 and TRBJ2-5, is GAGVSQSPSNKVTEKGKDVELRCDPISGHTALYWYRQSLGQGLEFLIYFQGNSAPDKSGLPSDRFSAERTGGSVSTLTIQRTQQEDSAVYLCASSRSFRAQETQYFGPGTRLLVL.

The chain has TRBV30 and TRBJ1-1; D might be TRBD1 (5 bases). Germline loops: CDR1 GTSNPN, CDR2 SVGIG (reference sequence). Trimming pared 0 bases from V and 4 bases from J, leaving 9 bases between. This CDR3 comprises 13 residues. The CDR3 coding sequence is TGTGCCTGGAGTGTAGGGGAAGCCACTGAAGCTTTCTTT. As protein: CAWSVGEATEAFF.